The 20 T cell receptor beta chains in this list originate from one sample, sequenced in a study of STAT5B mutations in CD4+ large granular lymphocyte leukemia. Assay used: immunoSEQ multiplex PCR; TCRdb lists only in-frame clones, some missing. The sample records fewer than 40,000 clones, over 60% being singletons. Sequencing was carried out using CD4+ T cells from blood buffy coats. These receptors originate from a human donor in good health.

This clone turned up a few times. This chain uses TRBV5-6 with TRBJ1-2; D might be TRBD1 (5 bases). CDR3 length equals 15 residues. Trimming shortened V by 2 bases and J by 9 bases, and 20 bases separated the two germline ends. Germline values: CDR1 SGHDT, CDR2 YYEEEE. CDR3 in amino acids: CASSLRQRAELRYTF. In DNA, the CDR3 is TGTGCCAGCAGCTTAAGACAGAGGGCCGAGCTTCGCTACACCTTC. The full variable domain, rest sourced from reference TRBV5-6 and TRBJ1-2, is DAGVTQSPTHLIKTRGQQVTLRCSPKSGHDTVSWYQQALGQGPQFIFQYYEEEERQRGNFPDRFSGHQFPNYSSELNVNALLLGDSALYLCASSLRQRAELRYTFGSGTRLTVV.

The chain has TRBV19 and TRBJ1-5; D is undetermined. CDR3 length: 14 amino acids. Germline-derived CDR1 and CDR2 are LNHDA and SQIVND (reference sequence). Trimming stripped 4 bases from V and 1 base from J, with 8 bases between. CDR3 DNA: TGTGCCAGTAGTAATCCGGCAAGCAATCAGCCCCAGCATTTT. Its protein is CASSNPASNQPQHF.

The CDR3 region has the DNA TGTGCCAGCAGCCCGGGACTTCAGACCGGGGAGCTGTTTTTT. This encodes CASSPGLQTGELFF. The chain is built from TRBV5-4 and TRBJ2-2; tentatively, D is TRBD2 (6 bases). Germline V gives CDR1 SGHNT, CDR2 YYREEE (reference sequence). This CDR3 region has 14 residues. Trimming removed 4 bases from V and 5 bases from J, with 12 bases in between.

This clone was seen a single time. This chain connects TRBV5-1 to TRBJ2-3; TRBD2 might be the D (7 bases). Germline V lookup: CDR1 SGHRS, CDR2 YFSETQ. The CDR3 spans 16 residues. Trimming shortened V by 0 bases and J by 0 bases, and 11 bases separated the two germline ends. CDR3: CASSLDTGGSTDTQYF. As DNA, the CDR3 is TGCGCCAGCAGCTTGGATACGGGGGGCAGCACAGATACGCAGTATTTT.

J is TRBJ2-1 and V is TRBV2; TRBD1 agrees at 9 bases. The CDR3 is made up of 13 amino acids. V gave up 7 bases and J gave up 6 bases; unmatched junction bases: 4. Germline V gene sequence: CDR1 SNHLY, CDR2 FYNNEI. CDR3 residues: CASKQGQGNEQFF. DNA for the CDR3: TGTGCCAGCAAGCAGGGACAGGGCAATGAGCAGTTCTTC. The whole variable domain, filled in from reference TRBV2 and TRBJ2-1, reads EPEVTQTPSHQVTQMGQEVILRCVPISNHLYFYWYRQILGQKVEFLVSFYNNEISEKSEIFDDQFSVERPDGSNFTLKIRSTKLEDSAMYFCASKQGQGNEQFFGPGTRLTVL.

V gene TRBV6-9 combines with J gene TRBJ2-5; weak D call: TRBD1 (5 bases). Germline-derived CDR1 and CDR2 are MNHGY and SVAAGI. V was cut by 4 bases and J by 6 bases, with 12 bases left in between. This CDR3 is 13 amino acids long. DNA of the CDR3: TGTGCCAGCAGTTGGATAGGGGCGAAGACCCAGTACTTC. Translating gives CASSWIGAKTQYF.

This clone was recorded once. The chain is built from TRBV18 and TRBJ1-4; no reliable D call. CDR1 is KGHSH, CDR2 LQKENI, per germline. CDR3 length: 15 amino acids. Trimming removed 4 bases from V and 8 bases from J, with 17 bases in between. The CDR3 here is CASSLRVSEGEKLFF. The CDR3 nucleotides read TGTGCCAGCTCACTGCGGGTTTCCGAGGGAGAAAAACTGTTTTTT.

The rearrangement links TRBV7-8 to TRBJ2-3; D might be TRBD1 (6 bases). This CDR3 is built from 17 residues. Germline V gives CDR1 SGHVS, CDR2 FQNEAQ. Trimming removed 0 bases from V and 5 bases from J, with 18 bases in between. DNA of the CDR3: TGTGCCAGCAGCTTAGCAAGGGGGTGGTCCGCCCTAGATACGCAGTATTTT. Its protein product is CASSLARGWSALDTQYF. Full variable domain (outside the CDR3, taken from reference TRBV7-8 and TRBJ2-3): GAGVSQSPRYKVAKRGQDVALRCDPISGHVSLFWYQQALGQGPEFLTYFQNEAQLDKSGLPSDRFFAERPEGSVSTLKIQRTQQEDSAVYLCASSLARGWSALDTQYFGPGTRLTVL.

V usage is TRBV18 and J usage is TRBJ1-4, with 9 bases identical to TRBD1. Germline CDR1 and CDR2: KGHSH and LQKENI. The CDR3 is made up of 15 amino acids. Trimming took 4 bases from V and 7 from J; bases not matched to a gene: 7. CDR3 in DNA: TGTGCCAGCTCACGAACAGGGGGCCAGGGTGAAAAACTGTTTTTT. This sequence encodes CASSRTGGQGEKLFF. The full variable domain, with the rest looked up from reference TRBV18 and TRBJ1-4, is NAGVMQNPRHLVRRRGQEARLRCSPMKGHSHVYWYRQLPEEGLKFMVYLQKENIIDESGMPKERFSAEFPKEGPSILRIQQVVRGDSAAYFCASSRTGGQGEKLFFGSGTQLSVL.

This clone was seen only a few times. This rearrangement joins TRBV10-3 to TRBJ1-2; 7 bases line up with TRBD1. Germline CDR1 reads ENHRY; CDR2 reads SYGVKD. The CDR3 spans 13 residues. V shed 6 bases and J 7 bases; nucleotides not matched to a gene: 8. The CDR3 is CAIRATGTFGYTF. The CDR3 DNA is TGTGCCATCAGGGCGACAGGGACGTTTGGCTACACCTTC.

The CDR3 sequence: CASSVAGTSGFNEQFF. CDR3 nucleotides: TGTGCCAGCAGTGTCGCCGGGACTAGCGGCTTCAATGAGCAGTTCTTC. The chain joins TRBV2 to TRBJ2-1, with TRBD2 matching 11 bases. CDR1 and CDR2 (germline): SNHLY, FYNNEI. The junction had 8 bases not matched to a gene; V was cut back by 4 bases and J by 6 bases. The CDR3 is 16 residues long.

The V and J genes are TRBV10-3 and TRBJ2-5, with 7 bases identical to TRBD2. The ends lost 6 bases at V and 2 bases at J; junction bases unmatched: 6. The CDR3 runs to 14 residues. The germline V gene has CDR1 ENHRY and CDR2 SYGVKD. The CDR3 is CAISRASGQETQYF. CDR3 sequence (DNA): TGTGCCATCAGCAGAGCTAGCGGACAAGAGACCCAGTACTTC.

The rearrangement uses TRBV6-1 and TRBJ2-1; 9 nucleotides line up with TRBD1. Germline loops: CDR1 MNHNS, CDR2 SASEGT. This CDR3 region has 15 residues. The junction had 7 bases not matched to a gene; V was cut back by 3 bases and J by 7 bases. As DNA, the CDR3 is TGTGCCAGCAGTGACCGGGACAGGGATGTTAATGAGCAGTTCTTC. This codes for CASSDRDRDVNEQFF.

The chain joins TRBV10-3 to TRBJ2-1; 7 bases are a match to TRBD1. CDR1 and CDR2 from the germline V gene are ENHRY and SYGVKD. The ends lost 0 bases at V and 7 bases at J; junction bases unmatched: 9. The CDR3 totals 16 residues. The CDR3 spells CAISESDRTKGNEQFF. The CDR3 coding sequence is TGTGCCATCAGTGAGTCGGACAGGACGAAGGGGAATGAGCAGTTCTTC.

The chain links TRBV5-5 to TRBJ2-5; D is ambiguous. Trimming took off 3 bases at V and 5 bases at J, with 8 bases between the two ends. The germline gives CDR1 SGHKS, CDR2 YYEKEE (reference sequence). The CDR3 consists of 12 residues. CDR3 in DNA: TGTGCCAGCAGCTCGCTCTGGGAGACCCAGTACTTC. It translates to CASSSLWETQYF.

The rearrangement joins TRBV7-9 to TRBJ2-7, with 9 bases identical to TRBD1. The CDR3 sequence is 15 residues long. The ends lost 5 bases at V and 3 bases at J; junction bases unmatched: 8. CDR1 is SEHNR and CDR2 is FQNEAQ in the germline V gene (reference sequence). CDR3: CASSPLTGGRYEQYF. The CDR3 nucleotides are TGTGCCAGCAGCCCCTTGACAGGGGGACGCTACGAGCAGTACTTC.

The genes are TRBV11-3 and TRBJ1-1; no reliable D call. The V gene's germline CDR1 is SGHNT and CDR2 YENEEA. V lost 3 bases and J 1 base, leaving 9 bases between the germline ends. There are 14 residues in the CDR3. The CDR3 spells CASSFGPGNTEAFF. As DNA, the CDR3 is TGTGCCAGCAGCTTCGGACCAGGGAACACTGAAGCTTTCTTT.

The genes are TRBV18 and TRBJ2-5; D remains unclear. This CDR3 contains 13 residues. The V and J ends lost 2 bases and 5 bases respectively, with 9 bases between them. CDR1 and CDR2 (germline): KGHSH, LQKENI. CDR3 sequence reads: CASSPGVTETQYF. For the CDR3, the DNA is TGTGCCAGCTCACCAGGGGTCACGGAGACCCAGTACTTC. Full variable domain (outside the CDR3, taken from reference TRBV18 and TRBJ2-5): NAGVMQNPRHLVRRRGQEARLRCSPMKGHSHVYWYRQLPEEGLKFMVYLQKENIIDESGMPKERFSAEFPKEGPSILRIQQVVRGDSAAYFCASSPGVTETQYFGPGTRLLVL.

The V call is TRBV20-1, the J call TRBJ1-4, with D uncertain. Deletions cut 2 bases from V and 5 bases from J, with 3 bases between. This CDR3 is 11 amino acids long. Germline lookup yields CDR1 DFQATT and CDR2 SNEGSKA (reference sequence). CDR3 protein: CSARTNEKLFF. The CDR3, as DNA: TGCAGTGCTAGAACAAATGAAAAACTGTTTTTT.

The chain uses TRBV7-2 and TRBJ2-3; D not certain. V was pared by 5 bases and J by 4 bases, with 10 bases between. The CDR3 is 13 residues long. Per germline, CDR1 SGHTA and CDR2 FQGNSA. CDR3 in amino acids: CASSPSYADTQYF. In DNA, the CDR3 is TGTGCCAGCAGCCCCAGTTACGCAGATACGCAGTATTTT.